This T cell receptor (beta chain) was obtained from a study of metastatic and nonmetastatic thyroid tumors. Among the patients, none had received any treatment before thyroid surgery. The germline CDR1 and CDR2 sequences are MNHEY and SMNVEV (reference sequence). V gave up 5 bases and J gave up 2 bases, with 9 bases separating them. There are 13 residues in the CDR3. Through MiXCR, TCRdb re-clonotyped the PCR reads. The table records around 15,000 clones, about 29% of them present only once. This sequence originates from a male donor with papillary thyroid cancer or a benign thyroid nodule (not recorded which). Some clones in this sample may be carry-over from other donors' samples. This rearrangement joins TRBV27 to TRBJ2-5; tentative D call: TRBD1 (6 bases). Sequences were obtained from tumor tissue. CDR3 coding DNA: TGTGCCAGCAGTAAAGGACAGCAAGAGACCCAGTACTTC. Amino acid sequence: CASSKGQQETQYF.